These 9 T cell receptor beta chains came from one sample sequenced in a study of T-cell reconstitution after alpha-beta-depleted transplantation in children. The authors prepared the TCRbeta library with unique molecular identifiers. TCRdb re-called the PCR reads through MiXCR, storing one row per CDR3 protein. The sample yields about 580,000 distinct CDR3 sequences, 25% to 30% seen once. Sequences were derived from PBMCs, sampled before TCRalphabeta/CD19-depleted stem cell transplant. The receptor source for this set is a boy in the first two years of life with Wiskott-Aldrich syndrome, due to receive a stem cell transplant.

This clonotype was seen a handful of times. The DNA for the CDR3 is TGTGCCAGCTCACCACCGGGCGGACCTAGCACAGATACGCAGTATTTT. This sequence encodes CASSPPGGPSTDTQYF. V usage is TRBV18 and J usage is TRBJ2-3, with no clear D. Between the trimmed V and J ends, which lost 0 bases and 0 bases, there was a span of 10 bases. Per germline, CDR1 KGHSH and CDR2 LQKENI. The CDR3 loop spans 16 amino acids.

This clonotype was counted a few times. V and J are TRBV7-8 and TRBJ2-1; D not resolved. Trimming shortened V by 5 bases and J by 7 bases, and 30 bases separated the two germline ends. The germline CDR1 and CDR2 sequences are SGHVS and FQNEAQ. The CDR3 spans 19 residues. The CDR3 loop reads CASSVRGGPTPVGRNEQFF. The CDR3 nucleotides read TGTGCCAGCAGCGTCCGAGGCGGACCTACCCCGGTCGGAAGGAATGAGCAGTTCTTC.

J is TRBJ2-1 and V is TRBV28; 9 positions match TRBD2. Germline-derived CDR1 and CDR2 are MDHEN and SYDVKM. The ends lost 3 bases at V and 0 bases at J; junction bases unmatched: 3. The CDR3 contains 16 residues. CDR3 region: CASSFQLAGSYNEQFF. For the CDR3, the DNA is TGTGCCAGCAGTTTTCAACTAGCGGGCTCCTACAATGAGCAGTTCTTC.

The rearrangement joins TRBV28 to TRBJ2-3, with no clear D. Germline V gene lookup returns CDR1 MDHEN and CDR2 SYDVKM. The CDR3 extends over 11 amino acids. The ends were cut back, 2 bases at V and 8 bases at J, with 5 bases in the middle. The CDR3 nucleotides read TGTGCCAGCAGTTTACCCCCTACGCAGTATTTT. Translated: CASSLPPTQYF.

This clonotype came up once. The genes are TRBV5-1 and TRBJ2-3; D may be TRBD2 (6 bases). The germline V gene encodes CDR1 SGHRS and CDR2 YFSETQ. This CDR3 contains 16 residues. The V gene lost 3 bases and the J gene lost 0 bases, with 14 bases spanning the gap. CDR3 nucleotide sequence: TGCGCCAGCAGCTCTGGGGGGACCTATAGCACAGATACGCAGTATTTT. Amino acids: CASSSGGTYSTDTQYF.

This clonotype has just one count. The CDR3 coding sequence is TGTGCCAGCTCTCCTTTTGCGGGAGGGCCATGGGAGCAGTTCTTC. Protein product: CASSPFAGGPWEQFF. The chain uses TRBV18 and TRBJ2-1; 9 nucleotides align to TRBD2. Trimming cost V 6 bases and J 10 bases; bases outside gene matches: 13. This CDR3 has 15 residues. Germline CDR1 reads KGHSH; CDR2 reads LQKENI. The variable domain in full, with the rest retrieved from reference TRBV18 and TRBJ2-1, is NAGVMQNPRHLVRRRGQEARLRCSPMKGHSHVYWYRQLPEEGLKFMVYLQKENIIDESGMPKERFSAEFPKEGPSILRIQQVVRGDSAAYFCASSPFAGGPWEQFFGPGTRLTVL.

This sequence joins TRBV6-1 and TRBJ2-1; 9 nucleotides match TRBD1. V lost 8 bases to trimming and J lost 6 bases; unmatched junction nucleotides: 8. The CDR3 length is 14 residues. The V gene's germline CDR1 is MNHNS and CDR2 SASEGT. CDR3 nucleotides: TGTGCCAGCTCAGACAGGGGGAAGGGCAATGAGCAGTTCTTC. Amino acid sequence: CASSDRGKGNEQFF.

The chain employs TRBV3-1 and TRBJ2-3; D gene unclear. Germline V gene sequence: CDR1 LGHDT, CDR2 YNNKEL (reference sequence). CDR3 length: 12 residues. Trimming took 1 base from V and 6 from J, leaving 5 bases between them. CDR3 sequence reads: CASSQGRDTQYF. The CDR3 coding sequence is TGTGCCAGCAGCCAAGGACGGGATACGCAGTATTTT.

This clonotype was seen a handful of times. The chain employs TRBV5-1 and TRBJ2-1; TRBD2 matches at 16 bases. There are 18 residues in the CDR3. CDR1 and CDR2 (germline): SGHRS, YFSETQ. V was pared by 1 base and J by 5 bases, with 6 bases of the junction left unmatched. CDR3 coding DNA: TGCGCCAGCAGCTTGTGGGGACTAGCGGGAGGGAAGGACAATGAGCAGTTCTTC. It specifies CASSLWGLAGGKDNEQFF.